The subject of this entry is one TCR beta chain. The sample originates from a study of OX40 agonist ivuxolimab in advanced cancers. Method: immunoSEQ multiplex PCR; TCRdb's copy keeps in-frame clones and lacks some. The data hold about 86,000 clones, with 87% observed a single time. V lost 4 bases and J 8 bases, leaving 14 bases between the germline ends. CDR1 is MNHNS, CDR2 SASEGT, per germline. The CDR3 spans 13 residues. This receptor was taken from an adult with an advanced solid tumor such as melanoma, head and neck, liver or kidney cancer. Here the sequenced sample was CD4+ or CD8+ T cells sorted from blood, taken in a trial of the OX40 agonist ivuxolimab. The chain uses TRBV6-1 and TRBJ1-1; D gene ambiguous. Written as DNA, the CDR3 is TGTGCCAGCAGTGGGGTAGGGAGGACGGAAGCTTTCTTT. This translates into CASSGVGRTEAFF.